Given below is one T cell receptor (beta chain) in context. Its target is not known. Cryopreserved PBMCs were the source of approximately 2 micrograms of genomic DNA, which went to TCR beta libraries. TCRdb keeps only in-frame clones here, not all; method: immunoSEQ multiplex PCR. This sample has 60,000 to 95,000 clones, with roughly 80% found just once. These data belong to a study of cytotoxic CD8 clonotypes in ibrutinib-treated CLL. Study observations and caveats: There were few public clonotypes, and on treatment they contracted or stayed stable. Clonality measured at baseline exceeded age-matched healthy donors, tracking circulating CD8+ T-cell counts. Sampling of sustained-remission and progressing patients occurred at differing times.

The V and J ends lost 6 bases and 7 bases respectively, with 19 bases between them. Germline V CDR1 and CDR2: LNHDA, SQIVND (reference sequence). The CDR3 runs to 14 residues. Sequenced here: PBMCs, sampled after 24 months of ibrutinib treatment. V gene TRBV19 combines with J gene TRBJ2-7; the D gene could be TRBD1 or TRBD2 (5 bases each). This TCR derives from a human donor with chronic lymphocytic leukemia. In DNA, the CDR3 is TGTGCCAGTAGCCCATTCCATACTAGGGGAGAGCAGTACTTC. It encodes CASSPFHTRGEQYF. The entire variable domain, with the rest obtained from reference TRBV19 and TRBJ2-7, is as follows: DGGITQSPKYLFRKEGQNVTLSCEQNLNHDAMYWYRQDPGQGLRLIYYSQIVNDFQKGDIAEGYSVSREKKESFPLTVTSAQKNPTAFYLCASSPFHTRGEQYFGPGTRLTVT.